This T cell receptor (beta chain) came from a study of T cell responses to AZD1222 COVID-19 vaccine. The study, taken as a whole, reports: Repertoires were collected only later (after the peak T cell response had occurred).

Measured with immunoSEQ multiplex PCR; TCRdb has only the in-frame clones, and not every one. The profile covers over 150,000 clones, with approximately 88% appearing a single time and about 4.5% taken by the ten largest. Looked up from germline, CDR1 is SGHDT and CDR2 is YYEEEE. V was cut by 4 bases and J by 10 bases, with 19 bases left in between. The CDR3 extends over 14 amino acids. This clone occurred once. Its target is unknown. Sequencing was performed on peripheral blood, taken 28 days after the second AZD1222 dose. This receptor was identified in an adult who received the AZD1222 COVID-19 vaccine. The V call is TRBV5-6, the J call TRBJ2-3, with D perhaps TRBD1 (6 bases). The CDR3: CASSTAQGSSAQYF. The CDR3 DNA is TGTGCCAGCAGCACCGCACAGGGATCTTCGGCGCAGTATTTT.